These T cell receptor beta chains were read from a single sample in a study of blood T cells in healthy people across ages. MiXCR, run by TCRdb on the 5' RACE reads, gives a single entry per CDR3 protein. The sample carries some 1 million distinct CDR3 sequences, under 45% recorded once. The sequencing input was blood. These receptor sequences come from a woman aged 55 to 70 in good health. The CDR3 runs from the conserved cysteine through the conserved F or W.

J,length,V,CDR3
TRBJ1-1,15,TRBV24-1,CATSDLGGPSTEAFF
TRBJ1-2,14,TRBV28,CASTRDRVDYGYTF
TRBJ2-1,14,TRBV6-5,CASRAVVGYNEQFF
TRBJ2-1,17,TRBV5-6,CASSEGAAGRRSTEQFF
TRBJ1-4,14,TRBV7-6,CASSPTGIREKLFF
TRBJ1-6,12,TRBV5-6,CASSTQNSPLHF
TRBJ2-5,16,TRBV20-1,CSARTRTGRGGETQYF
TRBJ1-4,14,TRBV5-1,CASSVASTNEKLFF
TRBJ2-2,12,TRBV12-3/TRBV12-4,CASRTRTGELFF
TRBJ2-6,18,TRBV9,CASSSGTGRGSGANVLTF
TRBJ1-5,13,TRBV12-3/TRBV12-4,CASSGLNNQPQHF
TRBJ2-3,13,TRBV29-1,CSVQQGLTDTQYF
TRBJ2-5,11,TRBV20-1,CSARLAGEQYF
TRBJ2-7,15,TRBV7-9,CASSLVQREDYEQYF
TRBJ2-1,14,TRBV25-1,CASSGRTDDNEQFF
TRBJ2-7,15,TRBV6-1,CASKQRTPSPYEQYF
TRBJ2-5,13,TRBV5-1,CASSSDGQETQYF
TRBJ2-6,17,TRBV6-2/TRBV6-3,CASSPRDRLAGANVLTF
TRBJ2-7,15,TRBV12-3/TRBV12-4,CASSGPKTGGNEQYF
TRBJ2-3,17,TRBV11-2,CASSLDLAGLGTDTQYF
TRBJ2-1,14,TRBV20-1,CSASGRRTYNEQFF
TRBJ1-5,14,TRBV7-2,CASSLRGLHQPQHF
TRBJ2-7,13,TRBV20-1,CSASPSYPGEQYF
TRBJ2-5,11,TRBV10-3,CAISIAHEQYF
TRBJ1-2,14,TRBV29-1,CSVDGGIGGYGYTF
TRBJ2-7,14,TRBV7-6,CASSSGDYPYEQYF
TRBJ2-7,16,TRBV11-2,CASSLGTLAGVSEQYF
TRBJ2-2,16,TRBV11-1,CASSPSGTPITGELFF
TRBJ2-7,15,TRBV28,CASSFYGQGSYEQYF
TRBJ2-6,16,TRBV15,CATSRDTGSGANVLTF
TRBJ1-2,13,TRBV20-1,CSARVAGGYGYTF
TRBJ2-7,14,TRBV11-2,CASSGTSGVDGEYF
TRBJ2-5,15,TRBV20-1,CSAQRYATNRETQYF
NA,23,TRBV12-3/TRBV12-4,CASSFWAGGVLAGGHGNSYEQYF
TRBJ2-3,18,TRBV29-1,CSAVRFLDVGSSTDTQYF
TRBJ2-1,16,TRBV19,CASSPSPGGALDERFF
TRBJ2-5,15,TRBV6-2/TRBV6-3,CASSPTGRSQETQYF
TRBJ2-5,17,TRBV27,CASSLKGRRSPGETQYF
TRBJ1-2,14,TRBV5-1,CASSERPGSHGYTF
TRBJ2-1,18,TRBV5-1,CASSLGDRLAGARNEQFF